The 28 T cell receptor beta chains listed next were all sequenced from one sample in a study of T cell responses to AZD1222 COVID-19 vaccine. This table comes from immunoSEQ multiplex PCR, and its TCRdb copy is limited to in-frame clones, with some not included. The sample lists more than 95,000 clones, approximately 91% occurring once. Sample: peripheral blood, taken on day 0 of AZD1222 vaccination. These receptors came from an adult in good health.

The DNA of the CDR3 is TGTGCCAGCAGTCCGGGGGGCTGGGAGAACTATGGCTACACCTTC. It translates to CASSPGGWENYGYTF. This rearrangement joins TRBV6-6 to TRBJ1-2, with TRBD1 as a possible D gene (6 bases). The CDR3 consists of 15 residues. Trimming cost V 5 bases and J 2 bases, with 15 bases left between them. CDR1 is MNHNY and CDR2 is SVGAGI in the germline V gene (reference sequence).

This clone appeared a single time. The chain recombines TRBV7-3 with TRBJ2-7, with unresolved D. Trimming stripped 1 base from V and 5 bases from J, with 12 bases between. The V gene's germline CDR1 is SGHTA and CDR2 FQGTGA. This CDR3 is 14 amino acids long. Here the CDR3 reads CASSLNAGLDEQYF. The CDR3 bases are TGTGCCAGCAGCTTAAATGCCGGTTTGGACGAGCAGTACTTC.

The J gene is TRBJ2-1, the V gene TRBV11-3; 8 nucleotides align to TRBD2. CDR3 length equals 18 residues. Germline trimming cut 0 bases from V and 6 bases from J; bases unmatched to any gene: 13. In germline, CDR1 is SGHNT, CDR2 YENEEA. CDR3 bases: TGTGCCAGCAGCTTAGATCAAGCCGGGACTAGGGGGGTCAATGAGCAGTTCTTC. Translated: CASSLDQAGTRGVNEQFF.

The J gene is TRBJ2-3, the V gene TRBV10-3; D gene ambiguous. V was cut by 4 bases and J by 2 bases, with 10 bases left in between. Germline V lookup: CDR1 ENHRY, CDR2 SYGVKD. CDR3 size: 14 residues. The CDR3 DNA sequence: TGTGCCATCAGTGGTAACTATAACACAGATACGCAGTATTTT. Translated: CAISGNYNTDTQYF.

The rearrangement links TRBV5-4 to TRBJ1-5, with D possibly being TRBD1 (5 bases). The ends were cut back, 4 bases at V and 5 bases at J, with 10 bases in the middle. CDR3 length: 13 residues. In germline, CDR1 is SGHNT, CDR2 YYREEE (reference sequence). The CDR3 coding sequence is TGTGCCAGCAGCAGAGACAGTCATCAGCCCCAGCATTTT. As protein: CASSRDSHQPQHF. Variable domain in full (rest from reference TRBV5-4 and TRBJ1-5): ETGVTQSPTHLIKTRGQQVTLRCSSQSGHNTVSWYQQALGQGPQFIFQYYREEENGRGNFPPRFSGLQFPNYSSELNVNALELDDSALYLCASSRDSHQPQHFGDGTRLSIL.

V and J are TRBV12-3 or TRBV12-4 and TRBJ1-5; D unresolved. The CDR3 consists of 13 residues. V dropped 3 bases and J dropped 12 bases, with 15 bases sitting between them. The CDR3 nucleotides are TGTGCCAGCAGTTTGGAGTACGGCTACTTCCAGCATTTT. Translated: CASSLEYGYFQHF.

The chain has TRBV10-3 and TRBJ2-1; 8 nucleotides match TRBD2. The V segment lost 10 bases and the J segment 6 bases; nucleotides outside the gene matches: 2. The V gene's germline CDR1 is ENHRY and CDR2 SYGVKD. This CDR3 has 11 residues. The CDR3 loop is CATGGANEQFF. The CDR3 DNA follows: TGTGCCACGGGGGGGGCCAATGAGCAGTTCTTC.

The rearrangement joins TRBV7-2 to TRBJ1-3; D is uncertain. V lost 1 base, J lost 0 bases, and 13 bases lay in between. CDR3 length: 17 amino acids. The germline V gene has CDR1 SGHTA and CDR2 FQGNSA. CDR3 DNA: TGTGCCAGCAGCTTAGAACGGCGCCAAGCCTCTGGAAACACCATATATTTT. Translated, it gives CASSLERRQASGNTIYF.

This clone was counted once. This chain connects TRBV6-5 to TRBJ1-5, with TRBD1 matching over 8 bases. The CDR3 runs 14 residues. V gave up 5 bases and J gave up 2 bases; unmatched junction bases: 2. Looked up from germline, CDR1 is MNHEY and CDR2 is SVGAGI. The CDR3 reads CASSRQGRNQPQHF. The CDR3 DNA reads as TGTGCCAGCAGTCGACAGGGGCGCAATCAGCCCCAGCATTTT.

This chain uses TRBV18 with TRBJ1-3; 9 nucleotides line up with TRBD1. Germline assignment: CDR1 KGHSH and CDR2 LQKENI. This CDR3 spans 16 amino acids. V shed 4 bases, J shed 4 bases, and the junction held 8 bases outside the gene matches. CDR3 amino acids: CASSQIRDRVGNTIYF. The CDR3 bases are TGTGCCAGCTCACAAATCCGGGACAGGGTCGGAAACACCATATATTTT.

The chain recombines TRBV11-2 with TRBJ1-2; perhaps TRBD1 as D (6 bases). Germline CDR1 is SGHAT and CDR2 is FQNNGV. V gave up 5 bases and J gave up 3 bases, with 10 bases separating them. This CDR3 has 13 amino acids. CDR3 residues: CASSPRTDYGYTF. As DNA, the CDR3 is TGTGCCAGCAGCCCGCGGACAGACTATGGCTACACCTTC.

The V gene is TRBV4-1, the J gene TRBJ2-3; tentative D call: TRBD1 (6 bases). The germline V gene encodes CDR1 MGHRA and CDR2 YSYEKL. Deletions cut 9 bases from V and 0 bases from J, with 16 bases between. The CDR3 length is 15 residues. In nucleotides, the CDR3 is TGCGCCAGTCGAACCCCGGGACACAGCACAGATACGCAGTATTTT. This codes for CASRTPGHSTDTQYF.

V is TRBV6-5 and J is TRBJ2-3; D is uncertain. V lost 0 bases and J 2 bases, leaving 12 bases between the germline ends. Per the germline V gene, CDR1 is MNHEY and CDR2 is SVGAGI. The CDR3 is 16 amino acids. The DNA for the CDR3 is TGTGCCAGCAGTTACTCTCCCGGAAACCCCACAGATACGCAGTATTTT. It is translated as CASSYSPGNPTDTQYF.

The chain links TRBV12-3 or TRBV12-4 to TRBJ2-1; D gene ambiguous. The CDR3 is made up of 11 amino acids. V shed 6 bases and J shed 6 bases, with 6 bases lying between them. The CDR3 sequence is CASSEFNEQFF. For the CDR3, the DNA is TGTGCCAGCAGCGAATTCAATGAGCAGTTCTTC.

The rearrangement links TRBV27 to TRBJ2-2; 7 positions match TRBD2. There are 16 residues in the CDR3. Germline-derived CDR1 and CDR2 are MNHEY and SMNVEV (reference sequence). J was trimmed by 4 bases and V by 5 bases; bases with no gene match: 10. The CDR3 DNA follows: TGTGCCAGCAGTATTAGTGGGGGAGGGTCCACCGGGGAGCTGTTTTTT. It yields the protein CASSISGGGSTGELFF.

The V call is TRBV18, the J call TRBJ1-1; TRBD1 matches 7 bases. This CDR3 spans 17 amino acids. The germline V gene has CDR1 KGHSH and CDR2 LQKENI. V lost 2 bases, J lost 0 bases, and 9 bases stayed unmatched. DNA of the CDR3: TGTGCCAGCTCACCATTAAGGGGACAGAACATGAACACTGAAGCTTTCTTT. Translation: CASSPLRGQNMNTEAFF.

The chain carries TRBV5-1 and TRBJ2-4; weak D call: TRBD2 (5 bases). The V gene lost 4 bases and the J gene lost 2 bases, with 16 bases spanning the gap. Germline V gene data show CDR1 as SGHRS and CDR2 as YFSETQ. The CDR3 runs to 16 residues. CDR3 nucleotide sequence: TGCGCCAGCAGCCTCGGGGTCTCCCTCACCAAAAACATTCAGTACTTC. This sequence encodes CASSLGVSLTKNIQYF.

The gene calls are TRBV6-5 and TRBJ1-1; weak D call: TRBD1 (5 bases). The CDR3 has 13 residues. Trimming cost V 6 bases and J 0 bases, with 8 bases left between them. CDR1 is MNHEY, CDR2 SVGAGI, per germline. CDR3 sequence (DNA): TGTGCCAGCAGGGGGACGGTGAACACTGAAGCTTTCTTT. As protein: CASRGTVNTEAFF.

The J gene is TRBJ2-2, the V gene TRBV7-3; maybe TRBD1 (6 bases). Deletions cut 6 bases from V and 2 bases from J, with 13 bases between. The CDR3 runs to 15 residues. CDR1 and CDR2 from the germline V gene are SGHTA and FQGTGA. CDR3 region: CASRLGHRNTGELFF. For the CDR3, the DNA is TGTGCCAGCAGATTGGGACATAGAAACACCGGGGAGCTGTTTTTT. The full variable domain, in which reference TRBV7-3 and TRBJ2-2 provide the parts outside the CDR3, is GAGVSQTPSNKVTEKGKYVELRCDPISGHTALYWYRQSLGQGPEFLIYFQGTGAADDSGLPNDRFFAVRPEGSVSTLKIQRTERGDSAVYLCASRLGHRNTGELFFGEGSRLTVL.

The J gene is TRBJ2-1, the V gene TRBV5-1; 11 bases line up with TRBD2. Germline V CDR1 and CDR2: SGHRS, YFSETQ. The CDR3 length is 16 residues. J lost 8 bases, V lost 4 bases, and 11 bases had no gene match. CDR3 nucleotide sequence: TGCGCCAGCAGCCCGCATAGCGGGGGGGCCTCCGATGAGCAGTTCTTC. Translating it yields CASSPHSGGASDEQFF.

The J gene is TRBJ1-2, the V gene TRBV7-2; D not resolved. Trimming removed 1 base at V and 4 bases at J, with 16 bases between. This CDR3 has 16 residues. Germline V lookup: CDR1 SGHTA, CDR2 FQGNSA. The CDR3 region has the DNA TGTGCCAGCAGCTTAGTGAGACTTCTAACTACCTATGGCTACACCTTC. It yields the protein CASSLVRLLTTYGYTF. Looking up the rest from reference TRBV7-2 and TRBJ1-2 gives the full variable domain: GAGVSQSPSNKVTEKGKDVELRCDPISGHTALYWYRQSLGQGLEFLIYFQGNSAPDKSGLPSDRFSAERTGGSVSTLTIQRTQQEDSAVYLCASSLVRLLTTYGYTFGSGTRLTVV.

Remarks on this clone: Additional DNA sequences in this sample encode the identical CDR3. CDR3 residues: CASSVGSDQETQYF. CDR3 nucleotide sequence: TGTGCCAGCAGCGTAGGGTCCGACCAAGAGACCCAGTACTTC. The rearrangement links TRBV9 to TRBJ2-5; D unclear. The length of the CDR3 is 14 residues. Trimming removed 0 bases from V and 0 bases from J, with 6 bases in between. Looked up from germline, CDR1 is SGDLS and CDR2 is YYNGEE.

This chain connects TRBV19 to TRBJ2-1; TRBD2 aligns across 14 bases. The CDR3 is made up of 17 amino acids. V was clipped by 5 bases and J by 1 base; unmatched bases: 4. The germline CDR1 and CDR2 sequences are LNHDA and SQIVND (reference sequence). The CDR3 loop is CASSGTSGGSSYNEQFF. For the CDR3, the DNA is TGTGCCAGTAGTGGGACTAGCGGGGGTTCTTCCTACAATGAGCAGTTCTTC. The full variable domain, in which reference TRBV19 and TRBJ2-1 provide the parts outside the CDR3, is DGGITQSPKYLFRKEGQNVTLSCEQNLNHDAMYWYRQDPGQGLRLIYYSQIVNDFQKGDIAEGYSVSREKKESFPLTVTSAQKNPTAFYLCASSGTSGGSSYNEQFFGPGTRLTVL.

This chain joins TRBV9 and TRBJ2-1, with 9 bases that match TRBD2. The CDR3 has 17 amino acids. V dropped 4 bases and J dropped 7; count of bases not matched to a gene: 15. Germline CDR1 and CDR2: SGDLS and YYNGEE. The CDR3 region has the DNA TGTGCCAGCAGCTCAAGCTATAGCGGGGGAGATGTTAATGAGCAGTTCTTC. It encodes CASSSSYSGGDVNEQFF. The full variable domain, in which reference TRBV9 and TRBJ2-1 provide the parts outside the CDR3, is DSGVTQTPKHLITATGQRVTLRCSPRSGDLSVYWYQQSLDQGLQFLIQYYNGEERAKGNILERFSAQQFPDLHSELNLSSLELGDSALYFCASSSSYSGGDVNEQFFGPGTRLTVL.

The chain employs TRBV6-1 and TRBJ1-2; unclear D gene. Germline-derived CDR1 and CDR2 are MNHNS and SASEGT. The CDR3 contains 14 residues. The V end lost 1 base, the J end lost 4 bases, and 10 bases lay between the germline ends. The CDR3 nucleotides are TGTGCCAGCAGTGAAGTCTCGTATAGCTATGGCTACACCTTC. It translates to CASSEVSYSYGYTF.

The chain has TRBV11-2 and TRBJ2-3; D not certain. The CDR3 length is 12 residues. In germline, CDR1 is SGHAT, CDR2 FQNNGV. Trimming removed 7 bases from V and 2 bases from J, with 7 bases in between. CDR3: CASIRDTDTQYF. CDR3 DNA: TGTGCCAGCATACGCGACACAGATACGCAGTATTTT.

The CDR3 protein is CASRERTGRHTEAFF. The CDR3 DNA sequence: TGTGCCAGCAGGGAAAGGACAGGGAGGCACACTGAAGCTTTCTTT. V gene TRBV7-8 combines with J gene TRBJ1-1; 8 bases fit TRBD1. The germline V gene has CDR1 SGHVS and CDR2 FQNEAQ. The CDR3 loop spans 15 amino acids. V lost 6 bases and J lost 3; bases outside the gene matches: 9.

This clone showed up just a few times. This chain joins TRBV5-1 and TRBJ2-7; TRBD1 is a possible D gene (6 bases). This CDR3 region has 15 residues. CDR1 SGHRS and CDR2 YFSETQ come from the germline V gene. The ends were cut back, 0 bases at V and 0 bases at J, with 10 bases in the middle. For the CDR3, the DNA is TGCGCCAGCAGCTTGGCCATGGACAGCTCCTACGAGCAGTACTTC. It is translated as CASSLAMDSSYEQYF.